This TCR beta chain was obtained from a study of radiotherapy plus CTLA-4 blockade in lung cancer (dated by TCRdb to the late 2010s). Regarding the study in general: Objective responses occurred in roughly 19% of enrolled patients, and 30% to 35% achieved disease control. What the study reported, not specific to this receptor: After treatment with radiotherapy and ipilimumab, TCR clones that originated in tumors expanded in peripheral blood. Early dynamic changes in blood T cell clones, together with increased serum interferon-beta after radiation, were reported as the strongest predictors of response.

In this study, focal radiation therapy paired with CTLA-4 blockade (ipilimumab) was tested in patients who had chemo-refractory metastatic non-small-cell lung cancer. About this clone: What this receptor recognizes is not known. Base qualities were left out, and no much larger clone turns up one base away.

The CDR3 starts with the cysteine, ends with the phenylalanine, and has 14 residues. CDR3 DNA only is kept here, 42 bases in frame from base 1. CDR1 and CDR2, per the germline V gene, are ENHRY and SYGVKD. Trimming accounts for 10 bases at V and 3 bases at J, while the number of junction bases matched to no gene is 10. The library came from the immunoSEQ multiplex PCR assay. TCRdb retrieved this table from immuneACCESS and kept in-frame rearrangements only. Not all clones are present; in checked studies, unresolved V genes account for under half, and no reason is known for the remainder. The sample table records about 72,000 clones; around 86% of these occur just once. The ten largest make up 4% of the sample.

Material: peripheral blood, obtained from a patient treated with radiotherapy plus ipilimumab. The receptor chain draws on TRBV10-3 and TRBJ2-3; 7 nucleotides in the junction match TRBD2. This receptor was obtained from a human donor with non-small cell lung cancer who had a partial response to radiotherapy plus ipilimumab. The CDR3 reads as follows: CATGAGLGTDTQYF. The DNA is TGTGCCACAGGAGCGGGGCTTGGAACAGATACGCAGTATTTT.